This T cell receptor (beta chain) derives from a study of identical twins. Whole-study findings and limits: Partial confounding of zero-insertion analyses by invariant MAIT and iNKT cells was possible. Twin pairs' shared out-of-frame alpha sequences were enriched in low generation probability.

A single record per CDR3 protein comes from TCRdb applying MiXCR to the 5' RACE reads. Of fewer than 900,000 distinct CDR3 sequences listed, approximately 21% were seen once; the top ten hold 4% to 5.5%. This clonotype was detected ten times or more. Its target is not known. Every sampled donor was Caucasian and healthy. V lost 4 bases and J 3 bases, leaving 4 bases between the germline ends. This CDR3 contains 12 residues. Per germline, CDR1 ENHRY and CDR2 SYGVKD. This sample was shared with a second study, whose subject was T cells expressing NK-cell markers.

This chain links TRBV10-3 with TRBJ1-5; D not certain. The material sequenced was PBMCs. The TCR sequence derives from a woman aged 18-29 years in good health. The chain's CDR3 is CAISGANQPQHF. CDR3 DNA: TGTGCCATCAGTGGAGCCAATCAGCCCCAGCATTTT.